This T cell receptor (beta chain) derives from a study of cytomegalovirus exposure and HLA in healthy donors. Overall study: Previous work identified 120 million or so unique TCR beta sequences from roughly 180 million T cells. For the roughly 400 genotyped donors, roughly 80% fell within the Caucasian-associated ancestry cluster. Findings of the study overall: Prior analysis indicated that the majority of TCR beta V segments exhibited productivity approximately 87% or approximately 30% of the time. Rarity held for most TCR sequences, but there were some public TCRs that occurred in many donors.

The PCR contained 60 Vbeta and 13 Jbeta primers. TCRdb's table, derived via immunoSEQ multiplex PCR, lists solely in-frame clones and lacks some. This sample has 95,000 to 150,000 clones; 17% occur once, and the top ten carry approximately 2.9%. The sample holds a few counts of this clone. Its antigen is not known. The junction had 7 bases not matched to a gene; V was cut back by 11 bases and J by 3 bases. The CDR3 has 13 amino acids. Germline lookup yields CDR1 MNHNS and CDR2 SASEGT. The TCR was taken from a female donor in good health and CMV-seropositive. The chain has TRBV6-1 and TRBJ1-5, with 7 bases fitting TRBD1. Sequencing was done on a sample of PBMCs. CDR3 in DNA: TGTGCCGGGGGACAGACTACCAATCAGCCCCAGCATTTT. Amino acid sequence: CAGGQTTNQPQHF.